These 30 T cell receptor beta chains originate from one sample sequenced in a study of blood T cell repertoires in COVID-19. Method: immunoSEQ multiplex PCR; TCRdb's copy keeps in-frame clones and lacks some. The table records about 400,000 clones, around 90% of them present only once. Sequencing was performed on peripheral blood. All receptors come from a man in his forties with acute or convalescent COVID-19.

The V and J genes are TRBV4-2 and TRBJ2-5; D may be TRBD1 (5 bases). Per the germline V gene, CDR1 is LGHNA and CDR2 is YNFKEQ. There are 15 residues in the CDR3. V was shortened by 3 bases and J by 2 bases, with 13 bases between the two germline ends. The CDR3 loop is CASSHNLGQQETQYF. CDR3 DNA: TGTGCCAGCAGCCATAACTTGGGGCAGCAAGAGACCCAGTACTTC.

V usage is TRBV28 and J usage is TRBJ1-2, with TRBD1 matching 8 bases. The CDR3 totals 14 residues. Per the germline V gene, CDR1 is MDHEN and CDR2 is SYDVKM. V lost 8 bases to trimming and J lost 4 bases; unmatched junction nucleotides: 9. CDR3 in amino acids: CASWPRGQGYGYTF. CDR3 DNA: TGTGCCAGCTGGCCCAGGGGGCAGGGCTATGGCTACACCTTC.

V gene TRBV4-1 combines with J gene TRBJ1-4; TRBD1 might be the D (6 bases). The ends were cut back, 4 bases at V and 2 bases at J, with 8 bases in the middle. The V gene's germline CDR1 is MGHRA and CDR2 YSYEKL. The CDR3 totals 14 residues. CDR3 nucleotides: TGCGCCAGCAGCCGGACAGTCACTAATGAAAAACTGTTTTTT. Translated, it gives CASSRTVTNEKLFF.

Worth noting for this clone: Other DNA sequences in this specimen translate into the identical CDR3. V is TRBV5-1 and J is TRBJ2-7; the D gene is possibly TRBD1 (6 bases). V lost 0 bases, J lost 3 bases, and 10 bases lay in between. This CDR3 has 14 residues. Germline V gives CDR1 SGHRS, CDR2 YFSETQ. The CDR3 DNA reads TGCGCCAGCAGCTTGGGAACAGGGAACTACGAGCAGTACTTC. Protein sequence: CASSLGTGNYEQYF.

This chain connects TRBV5-1 to TRBJ1-1, with TRBD1 as a possible D gene (5 bases). Germline V gene data show CDR1 as SGHRS and CDR2 as YFSETQ. V was shortened by 4 bases and J by 3 bases, with 10 bases between the two germline ends. CDR3 length equals 13 residues. CDR3 nucleotide sequence: TGCGCCAGCAGCGCAGACAGTTACACTGAAGCTTTCTTT. Amino acids: CASSADSYTEAFF.

V usage is TRBV7-9 and J usage is TRBJ2-3; possibly TRBD2 for D (5 bases). The V and J ends lost 5 bases and 4 bases respectively, with 10 bases between them. The germline V gene has CDR1 SEHNR and CDR2 FQNEAQ (reference sequence). The CDR3 runs to 13 residues. The CDR3 sequence: CASSGQRADTQYF. In nucleotides, the CDR3 is TGTGCCAGCAGCGGGCAGAGGGCAGATACGCAGTATTTT.

The V call is TRBV24-1, the J call TRBJ2-4; 7 nucleotides agree with TRBD1. Germline CDR1 KGHDR, CDR2 SFDVKD. The CDR3 length is 15 residues. Trimming cost V 7 bases and J 1 base; bases outside gene matches: 6. This CDR3 is CATRRGHGAKNIQYF. Written as DNA, the CDR3 is TGTGCCACCAGGAGGGGGCATGGGGCCAAAAACATTCAGTACTTC.

The chain carries TRBV4-1 and TRBJ2-7; maybe TRBD2 (5 bases). CDR3 length equals 16 residues. V dropped 0 bases and J dropped 5 bases, with 17 bases sitting between them. Germline V gene sequence: CDR1 MGHRA, CDR2 YSYEKL. The DNA for the CDR3 is TGCGCCAGCAGCCAAGATCCGCGGGTATCGAAGAACGAGCAGTACTTC. As protein: CASSQDPRVSKNEQYF.

V gene TRBV7-8 combines with J gene TRBJ1-2, with a possible D match to TRBD1 (5 bases). This CDR3 comprises 14 residues. The V gene's germline CDR1 is SGHVS and CDR2 FQNEAQ. Deletions cut 0 bases from V and 8 bases from J, with 13 bases between. The CDR3 region is CASSLALGRLGYTF. The CDR3 DNA reads TGTGCCAGCAGCTTAGCGTTGGGGCGTCTAGGCTACACCTTC.

The sample holds one count of this clone. The chain combines TRBV5-1 with TRBJ2-2; TRBD2 agrees at 11 bases. V gave up 1 base and J gave up 4 bases; unmatched junction bases: 3. The CDR3 sequence is 16 residues long. CDR1 is SGHRS and CDR2 is YFSETQ in the germline V gene. CDR3 region: CASSLTSGSSTGELFF. CDR3 DNA sequence: TGCGCCAGCAGCTTGACTAGCGGGAGTAGCACCGGGGAGCTGTTTTTT.

This chain joins TRBV3-1 (or the pseudogene TRBV3-2) and TRBJ2-7, with TRBD1 identical over 7 bases. CDR1 and CDR2 from the germline V gene are LGHDT and YNNKEL (reference sequence). With 4 bases clipped from V and 5 bases from J, the junction kept 20 bases outside the gene matches. The CDR3 runs to 18 residues. CDR3 sequence reads: CASSPQYGQALVYHEQYF. The CDR3, as DNA: TGTGCCAGCAGCCCACAATACGGACAGGCCCTTGTTTACCACGAGCAGTACTTC.

The chain couples TRBV5-6 to TRBJ2-3, with 7 nucleotides matching TRBD2. Germline trimming cut 3 bases from V and 4 bases from J; bases unmatched to any gene: 11. This CDR3 has 16 residues. In germline, CDR1 is SGHDT, CDR2 YYEEEE. CDR3: CASSSASIGRADTQYF. The CDR3 DNA reads as TGTGCCAGCAGCTCCGCATCGATAGGGAGGGCAGATACGCAGTATTTT.

The V and J genes are TRBV2 and TRBJ1-5; a weak D match, TRBD1 (5 bases). Trimming cost V 8 bases and J 5 bases, with 13 bases left between them. Germline CDR1 reads SNHLY; CDR2 reads FYNNEI. The CDR3 covers 13 residues. The CDR3 protein is CASSEGLDQPQHF. The DNA of the CDR3 is TGTGCCAGCTCGGAGGGGCTTGATCAGCCCCAGCATTTT.

This clone was seen just once. The rearrangement links TRBV9 to TRBJ2-1, with a tentative D call TRBD2 (6 bases). CDR3 size: 15 residues. Germline CDR1 SGDLS, CDR2 YYNGEE. Trimming shortened V by 1 base and J by 7 bases, and 15 bases separated the two germline ends. The CDR3 protein is CASSVWASERNEQFF. CDR3 bases: TGTGCCAGCAGCGTATGGGCTAGCGAACGGAATGAGCAGTTCTTC.

J is TRBJ2-1 and V is TRBV30; 10 nucleotides agree with TRBD2. V lost 2 bases to trimming and J lost 6 bases; unmatched junction nucleotides: 4. CDR1 and CDR2 (germline): GTSNPN, SVGIG (reference sequence). The CDR3 is 14 amino acids. For the CDR3, the DNA is TGTGCCTGGAGTAATAGCGGGAGGACCAATGAGCAGTTCTTC. Amino acids: CAWSNSGRTNEQFF.

The CDR3 DNA sequence: TGTGCCAGCAGTTGGGGCAGCAGGGCGACTGAAGCTTTCTTT. It is translated as CASSWGSRATEAFF. The J gene is TRBJ1-1, the V gene TRBV6-5; D possibly corresponds to TRBD1 (5 bases). CDR1 is MNHEY, CDR2 SVGAGI, per germline. The CDR3 spans 14 residues. V gave up 4 bases and J gave up 5 bases, with 14 bases separating them.

CDR3 bases: TGTGCCAGCAGCCAGTACCCCGGGAATCGCTACGAGCAGTACTTC. Protein product: CASSQYPGNRYEQYF. The rearrangement links TRBV3-1 (or the pseudogene TRBV3-2) to TRBJ2-7, with D possibly TRBD2 on 5 matching bases. Trimming took off 3 bases at V and 3 bases at J, with 15 bases between the two ends. CDR3 length equals 15 residues. Germline V lookup: CDR1 LGHDT, CDR2 YNNKEL (reference sequence).

The V call is TRBV5-6, the J call TRBJ1-2; D not certain. The germline gives CDR1 SGHDT, CDR2 YYEEEE. The V end lost 0 bases, the J end lost 10 bases, and 7 bases lay between the germline ends. This CDR3 has 11 amino acids. The CDR3 DNA sequence: TGTGCCAGCAGCTTGGGCGGGTACTACACCTTC. It translates to CASSLGGYYTF.

This clone was detected once. The J gene is TRBJ2-3, the V gene TRBV19; 10 bases line up with TRBD2. Germline CDR1 is LNHDA and CDR2 is SQIVND (reference sequence). V trimming: 3 bases; J trimming: 1 base; junction bases outside the gene matches: 1. The CDR3 is 15 residues long. CDR3 DNA sequence: TGTGCCAGTAGTATCCTAGCGGGGGGCACAGATACGCAGTATTTT. Its translation is CASSILAGGTDTQYF.

This clone was observed a single time. This chain uses TRBV6-2 or TRBV6-3 with TRBJ2-1; no clear D gene. Deletions cut 1 base from V and 10 bases from J, with 5 bases between. The V gene's germline CDR1 is MNHEY and CDR2 SVGEGT. The CDR3 is 11 residues long. CDR3: CASSYYEEQFF. The CDR3 nucleotides read TGTGCCAGCAGTTACTACGAGGAGCAGTTCTTC.

This sequence joins TRBV19 and TRBJ2-6, with TRBD1 matching 7 bases. Trimming took 5 bases from V and 0 from J; bases not matched to a gene: 7. In germline, CDR1 is LNHDA, CDR2 SQIVND (reference sequence). There are 17 residues in the CDR3. The CDR3 DNA is TGTGCCAGTAGTCAGGGCAGGGGGTCCTCTGGGGCCAACGTCCTGACTTTC. This codes for CASSQGRGSSGANVLTF.

V is TRBV2 and J is TRBJ1-5; no firm D call. The germline gives CDR1 SNHLY, CDR2 FYNNEI. Trimming removed 7 bases from V and 4 bases from J, with 11 bases in between. The CDR3 is 13 amino acids. The CDR3 protein is CASTFQVNQPQHF. The CDR3 nucleotides read TGTGCCAGCACGTTTCAGGTGAATCAGCCCCAGCATTTT. The entire variable domain, with the rest obtained from reference TRBV2 and TRBJ1-5, is as follows: EPEVTQTPSHQVTQMGQEVILRCVPISNHLYFYWYRQILGQKVEFLVSFYNNEISEKSEIFDDQFSVERPDGSNFTLKIRSTKLEDSAMYFCASTFQVNQPQHFGDGTRLSIL.

The V and J genes are TRBV28 and TRBJ2-7, with D perhaps TRBD1 (6 bases). The CDR3 runs 13 residues. CDR1 and CDR2 (germline): MDHEN, SYDVKM. Trimming cost V 8 bases and J 5 bases, with 16 bases left between them. The CDR3 protein is CASASRPGDEQYF. CDR3 nucleotides: TGTGCCAGCGCTTCTCGGCCAGGGGACGAGCAGTACTTC.

The chain carries TRBV27 and TRBJ2-5; no reliable D call. Trimming took 8 bases from V and 5 from J, leaving 18 bases between them. CDR3 length: 14 amino acids. Looked up from germline, CDR1 is MNHEY and CDR2 is SMNVEV (reference sequence). The CDR3 region is CASGPSARWETQYF. As DNA, the CDR3 is TGTGCCAGCGGCCCATCAGCGCGTTGGGAGACCCAGTACTTC.

The chain uses TRBV3-1 (or the pseudogene TRBV3-2) and TRBJ2-3; TRBD1 is a possible D gene (6 bases). Trimming removed 3 bases at V and 3 bases at J, with 16 bases between. Germline V CDR1 and CDR2: LGHDT, YNNKEL (reference sequence). The CDR3 extends over 16 amino acids. CDR3 protein: CASSHGWGPWTDTQYF. DNA of the CDR3: TGTGCCAGCAGCCATGGATGGGGGCCCTGGACAGATACGCAGTATTTT.

The chain employs TRBV7-2 and TRBJ1-1, with 7 bases fitting TRBD1. The germline V gene has CDR1 SGHTA and CDR2 FQGNSA. J lost 10 bases, V lost 6 bases, and 8 bases had no gene match. This CDR3 comprises 12 residues. The CDR3 DNA sequence: TGTGCCAGCAGTTTCGACAGGGTGAGAGCTTTCTTT. It translates to CASSFDRVRAFF.

This clone appeared once. J is TRBJ1-2 and V is TRBV7-8; D gene uncertain. V lost 5 bases to trimming and J lost 8 bases, with 15 bases between them. Germline V gene lookup returns CDR1 SGHVS and CDR2 FQNEAQ. The length of the CDR3 is 13 residues. The DNA of the CDR3 is TGTGCCAGCAGCGCAGCCCGATTGCGGGGCTACACCTTC. Translation: CASSAARLRGYTF.

The V call is TRBV7-3, the J call TRBJ2-1, with D unresolved. The germline V gene has CDR1 SGHTA and CDR2 FQGTGA. The CDR3 covers 14 residues. The V end lost 1 base, the J end lost 3 bases, and 7 bases lay between the germline ends. CDR3 region: CASSLNSLYNEQFF. DNA for the CDR3: TGTGCCAGCAGCTTAAACTCCCTCTACAATGAGCAGTTCTTC.

The V gene is TRBV5-1, the J gene TRBJ1-2; D remains unclear. The CDR3 is 14 residues long. V lost 4 bases, J lost 7 bases, and 17 bases lay in between. CDR1 SGHRS and CDR2 YFSETQ come from the germline V gene. The DNA for the CDR3 is TGCGCCAGCAGCCGTACCTCCCTTAGCCGTGGCTACACCTTC. Its translation is CASSRTSLSRGYTF.

V gene TRBV6-1 combines with J gene TRBJ1-2; D gene ambiguous. The V gene lost 3 bases and the J gene lost 4 bases, with 6 bases spanning the gap. Germline V gives CDR1 MNHNS, CDR2 SASEGT. The CDR3 covers 12 residues. CDR3 residues: CASSDASYGYTF. In DNA form, the CDR3 reads TGTGCCAGCAGTGACGCTAGCTATGGCTACACCTTC.